Listed below are T cell receptor beta chains from one sample, sequenced in a study of shared clonotypes between healthy human individuals. Assay: immunoSEQ multiplex PCR; the TCRdb copy retains only in-frame clones and omits some. The table has 2.5 million or so clones, about 92% seen once. Sequencing was done on a sample of naive CD4+ T cells sorted from blood. These receptor sequences come from a man aged 18 to 30 in good health. Both conserved end residues are part of each CDR3. Fields, in order: J gene, D gene, clone size, V gene, CDR3 protein, CDR3 DNA. A D gene is named only where the DNA matches it firmly. Some rows mark clone size as missing; the rest say once, few, many or name a class of expanded clone.

J: TRBJ2-2
D: .
size: .
V: TRBV10-2
CDR3: CASSETAVGELFF
DNA: TGCGCCAGCAGTGAGACGGCAGTAGGGGAGCTGTTTTTT

J: TRBJ2-7
D: TRBD1
size: .
V: TRBV6-5
CDR3: CASSRGQVNEQYF
DNA: TGTGCCAGCAGTCGGGGACAGGTGAACGAGCAGTACTTC

J: TRBJ2-3
D: .
size: .
V: TRBV30
CDR3: CAWGRVHDRTDTQYF
DNA: TGTGCCTGGGGCAGGGTGCACGACCGCACAGATACGCAGTATTTT

J: TRBJ1-4
D: .
size: once
V: TRBV6-1
CDR3: CASSGTWGEKLFF
DNA: TGTGCCAGCAGCGGGACATGGGGCGAAAAACTGTTTTTT

J: TRBJ2-1
D: .
size: .
V: TRBV9
CDR3: CASSVATRNNEQFF
DNA: TGTGCCAGCAGCGTAGCTACGAGAAACAATGAGCAGTTCTTC

J: TRBJ2-7
D: TRBD1
size: .
V: TRBV7-2
CDR3: CASRKDRGGLEQYF
DNA: TGTGCCAGCAGGAAGGACAGGGGAGGGTTGGAGCAGTACTTC

J: TRBJ2-1
D: .
size: .
V: TRBV27
CDR3: CASSSGREGNYNEQFF
DNA: TGTGCCAGCAGTTCCGGCCGAGAGGGGAACTACAATGAGCAGTTCTTC

J: TRBJ1-2
D: TRBD1
size: .
V: TRBV19
CDR3: CASRPGTGGQYGYTF
DNA: TGTGCCAGTCGTCCCGGGACAGGGGGCCAGTATGGCTACACCTTC

J: TRBJ2-7
D: .
size: .
V: TRBV5-1
CDR3: CASSLARWQGAYYEQYF
DNA: TGCGCCAGCAGCTTGGCCCGGTGGCAGGGAGCTTATTACGAGCAGTACTTC

J: TRBJ2-5
D: TRBD1
size: .
V: TRBV6-5
CDR3: CASSRRTGAWETQYF
DNA: TGTGCCAGCAGTCGACGGACAGGGGCTTGGGAGACCCAGTACTTC

J: TRBJ1-6
D: .
size: few
V: TRBV27
CDR3: CASRLSGQSYNSPLHF
DNA: TGTGCCAGCAGACTAAGCGGACAGAGCTATAATTCACCCCTCCACTTT

J: TRBJ2-7
D: .
size: .
V: TRBV30
CDR3: CAWSPDGYEQYF
DNA: TGTGCCTGGAGTCCCGACGGCTACGAGCAGTACTTC

J: TRBJ2-3
D: TRBD2
size: .
V: TRBV4-1
CDR3: CASSPRRPSGGGSDTQYF
DNA: TGCGCCAGCAGCCCCCGACGTCCTAGCGGGGGGGGGTCAGATACGCAGTATTTT

J: TRBJ2-1
D: TRBD2
size: once
V: TRBV4-2
CDR3: CASSQGGTSGYHNEQFF
DNA: TGTGCCAGCAGCCAAGGGGGGACTAGCGGGTATCACAATGAGCAGTTCTTC

J: TRBJ2-3
D: .
size: .
V: TRBV6-1
CDR3: CASSGADGSTDTQYF
DNA: TGTGCCAGCAGTGGAGCGGACGGTAGCACAGATACGCAGTATTTT

J: TRBJ1-2
D: .
size: once
V: TRBV6-5
CDR3: CASSYRAPGYGYTF
DNA: TGTGCCAGCAGTTACCGGGCCCCCGGGTATGGCTACACCTTC

J: TRBJ2-2
D: .
size: .
V: TRBV18
CDR3: CASSPPTGELFF
DNA: TGTGCCAGCTCACCACCTACCGGGGAGCTGTTTTTT

J: TRBJ2-7
D: TRBD1
size: .
V: TRBV6-1
CDR3: CATRYRGRTYEQYF
DNA: TGTGCCACGCGTTACAGGGGTCGAACCTACGAGCAGTACTTC

J: TRBJ1-2
D: .
size: .
V: TRBV28
CDR3: CASRTVDAVGDYTF
DNA: TGTGCCAGCAGAACGGTGGACGCGGTTGGGGACTACACCTTC

J: TRBJ2-1
D: .
size: .
V: TRBV4-1
CDR3: CASSQIYNEQFF
DNA: TGCGCCAGCAGCCAGATCTACAATGAGCAGTTCTTC

J: TRBJ1-5
D: TRBD1
size: .
V: TRBV27
CDR3: CASSPGGQPNQPQHF
DNA: TGTGCCAGCAGTCCAGGGGGTCAGCCCAATCAGCCCCAGCATTTT

J: TRBJ1-1
D: .
size: .
V: TRBV6-1
CDR3: CASSYGINTEAFF
DNA: TGTGCCAGCAGTTATGGGATAAACACTGAAGCTTTCTTT

J: TRBJ1-1
D: TRBD1
size: .
V: TRBV27
CDR3: CASLTYLGQGTEAFF
DNA: TGTGCCAGCTTAACCTATCTGGGACAGGGCACTGAAGCTTTCTTT

J: TRBJ2-2
D: TRBD1
size: .
V: TRBV7-3
CDR3: CASSEGDRGTPGELFF
DNA: TGTGCCAGCAGCGAGGGGGACAGGGGTACGCCCGGGGAGCTGTTTTTT

J: TRBJ2-3
D: TRBD1
size: .
V: TRBV4-1
CDR3: CASSQTGALPDTQYF
DNA: TGCGCCAGCAGCCAGACAGGGGCGCTCCCAGATACGCAGTATTTT

J: TRBJ2-2
D: .
size: .
V: TRBV5-4
CDR3: CASSSPLGGTGELFF
DNA: TGTGCCAGCAGCTCCCCCCTTGGGGGAACCGGGGAGCTGTTTTTT

J: TRBJ1-3
D: TRBD1
size: .
V: TRBV18
CDR3: CASSPIGGAYLAGENDSGNTIYF
DNA: TGTGCCAGCTCACCGATAGGGGGCGCTTATCTTGCTGGGGAAAACGACTCTGGAAACACCATATATTTT

J: TRBJ2-7
D: TRBD1
size: .
V: TRBV7-2
CDR3: CASSRGQSSYEQYF
DNA: TGTGCCAGCAGCCGGGGACAGAGCTCCTACGAGCAGTACTTC

J: TRBJ2-2
D: TRBD1
size: .
V: TRBV5-1
CDR3: CASSSSGTVVSGELFF
DNA: TGCGCCAGCAGCTCATCCGGGACAGTAGTCTCCGGGGAGCTGTTTTTT

J: TRBJ1-5
D: TRBD1
size: .
V: TRBV2
CDR3: CASSDNRGQGNQPQHF
DNA: TGTGCCAGCAGCGACAACAGGGGGCAGGGGAATCAGCCCCAGCATTTT

J: TRBJ2-4
D: TRBD1
size: .
V: TRBV29-1
CDR3: CSVAGDRDEMAKNIQYF
DNA: TGCAGCGTTGCCGGTGACAGGGACGAGATGGCCAAAAACATTCAGTACTTC

J: TRBJ2-2
D: .
size: once
V: TRBV5-1
CDR3: CASSLASQTTGELFF
DNA: TGCGCCAGCAGCTTGGCATCTCAAACCACCGGGGAGCTGTTTTTT

J: TRBJ2-7
D: .
size: .
V: TRBV9
CDR3: CASSPTLAGAGSYEQYF
DNA: TGTGCCAGCAGCCCCACCTTGGCGGGGGCGGGCTCCTACGAGCAGTACTTC

J: TRBJ2-7
D: TRBD1
size: .
V: TRBV6-1
CDR3: CASSEVGTGYSYEQYF
DNA: TGTGCCAGCAGTGAAGTAGGGACAGGGTATTCCTACGAGCAGTACTTC

J: TRBJ2-3
D: TRBD1
size: .
V: TRBV2
CDR3: CASGAGQGRDTQYF
DNA: TGTGCCAGCGGTGCAGGACAGGGAAGGGATACGCAGTATTTT

J: TRBJ2-1
D: .
size: .
V: TRBV2
CDR3: CASTRLAEGEQFF
DNA: TGTGCCAGCACGCGCTTGGCGGAGGGTGAGCAGTTCTTC

J: TRBJ1-2
D: TRBD1
size: .
V: TRBV28
CDR3: CASTGQYGYTF
DNA: TGTGCCAGCACGGGACAGTATGGCTACACCTTC

J: TRBJ1-2
D: TRBD1
size: .
V: TRBV12-5
CDR3: CASGLSGQGRDGYTF
DNA: TGTGCTAGTGGTTTAAGTGGACAGGGTAGGGATGGCTACACCTTC

J: TRBJ2-5
D: .
size: .
V: TRBV7-9
CDR3: CASSLFAVEETQYF
DNA: TGTGCCAGCAGCCTCTTCGCGGTCGAAGAGACCCAGTACTTC

J: TRBJ1-1
D: TRBD1
size: .
V: TRBV7-8
CDR3: CASSLAGSGQGTEAFF
DNA: TGTGCCAGCAGCTTAGCAGGGTCGGGACAGGGGACTGAAGCTTTCTTT

J: TRBJ2-5
D: .
size: .
V: TRBV11-3
CDR3: CASSAAGGPGGETQYF
DNA: TGTGCCAGCAGCGCCGCTGGGGGGCCCGGGGGAGAGACCCAGTACTTC

J: TRBJ2-2
D: TRBD1
size: .
V: TRBV29-1
CDR3: CSVVRGLTGELFF
DNA: TGCAGCGTTGTAAGGGGGCTTACCGGGGAGCTGTTTTTT

J: TRBJ2-3
D: .
size: once
V: TRBV18
CDR3: CASSPPPGGVQYF
DNA: TGTGCCAGCTCACCCCCACCGGGCGGCGTGCAGTATTTT